This entry is about one TCR beta chain. Its antigen has not been determined. Per-base qualities were not stored, and no clone one base away is much larger. The CDR3 runs 16 residues from the cysteine to the phenylalanine. The kept DNA is CDR3 alone, 48 bases in frame from the first base. The germline V and J ends show losses of 6 bases and 8 bases respectively, and no gene match explains 11 bases of the junction. CDR1 and CDR2, per the germline V gene, are MDHEN and SYDVKM. Library construction relied on the immunoSEQ multiplex PCR assay. A mixture of 60 forward primers for TCR Vbeta segments and 13 reverse primers for TCR Jbeta segments was used in the multiplex PCR. The CDR3 region of rearranged TCR beta genes was amplified from genomic DNA by a multiplex PCR assay. The amplified TCR beta libraries were sequenced on the Illumina HiSeq System as 87-base-pair reads. Per the authors' processing: In a later analysis, tens of millions of unique TCR beta chains were counted across the 650 to 700 repertoires, and roughly 10 million of these chains were shared by at least two donors. A nearest-neighbor algorithm error-corrected the raw reads and collapsed the reads into unique sequences, merging closely related sequences to remove PCR and sequencing errors. To assign V, D and J gene segments, CDR3 sequences were aligned to IMGT reference sequences. For a sequence to be retained, at least a six-nucleotide match to both a V gene segment and a J gene segment was required. Rearrangements were classified as productive when the CDR3 lacked stop codons and remained in frame with V and J, and all other rearrangements were classified as non-productive. Following IMGT convention, CDR3 was defined as the stretch from the second conserved V-encoded cysteine up to the conserved J-encoded phenylalanine. The earlier analysis of 550 to 650 of the donors excluded any sequence lacking an unambiguous match to a single V gene segment. In an earlier analysis of a few hundred of the donors, a V segment was called functional when productive rearrangements were above 56.7%, and segregating when the standard deviation between donors exceeded 5%. A statistical classification framework was developed to diagnose cytomegalovirus status using the catalog of TCR beta chain sequences. A later analysis assigned V and J genes by comparing TCR nucleotide sequences with IMGT/GENE-DB human TR gene sequences. In a later analysis, CDR3 sequences and most-parsimonious VDJ recombination scenarios were assigned using the TCRdist pipeline. In a later analysis, every TCR beta chain was defined by the combination of its CDR3 amino acid sequence and its V-gene family, and reads without a unique V-gene family were dropped. To address suspected cross-contamination and a sequencing artifact, a later analysis removed a few hundred highly shared, low-generation-probability nucleotide sequences. For each public chain, a later analysis derived a clonal expansion index from normalized ranks of inferred template counts within each repertoire. In a later analysis, generation probabilities were computed with a VDJ recombination model fitted to out-of-frame rearrangements, and the resulting probabilities were checked against IGoR. Hypergeometric tests were used in a later analysis to score TCR-TCR, TCR-HLA and TCR-CMV co-occurrence, with a repertoire-size bias correction applied to the TCR pairs. To estimate false discovery rates, a later analysis permuted the HLA or CMV assignments 20 times. In a later analysis, co-occurring TCRs were grouped with DBSCAN, and TCRdist sequence similarity was added when clustering was performed within HLA-allele-positive subsets. Repertoires with fewer than 30,000 or more than 120,000 public chains were left out of co-occurrence clustering, as were a handful of repertoires with anomalous nucleotide sharing. TCRdb's version of the immuneACCESS table is confined to in-frame rearrangements and falls short of the full clone set. An unresolved V gene accounts for under half of the shortfall where checked; the remainder is of unknown origin. Clone size and the V and J calls come from that table; the DNA yielded D and trimming. Recorded for this sample are roughly 100,000 clones; about 80% of them occurred a single time. Jointly, the top ten make up roughly 2.1% of the sample.

This entry comes from a study of cytomegalovirus exposure and HLA in healthy donors (TCRdb year 2017). With regard to the full study: According to an earlier analysis of several hundred of the donors, some 180 million T cells yielded 117 million unique TCR beta sequences and around 280 Gb of sequence data. Both class I and class II loci were covered by HLA typing, at four-digit resolution. A separate validation cohort of 100 to 150 different subjects was used in addition to the approximately 640-subject first cohort. In an earlier analysis of around 540 of the donors, high-throughput TCR beta sequencing was used to judge whether each TCR beta V gene segment behaved as functional or pseudogenic. Among the roughly 400 genotyped donors, roughly 80% belonged to the genetic ancestry cluster associated with self-reported Caucasian donors. To study patterns of TCR occurrence, a later analysis re-analyzed previously published TCR beta repertoires from 666 donors and added high-resolution HLA genotyping. Donor age, sex, ethnicity and CMV serostatus were compiled alongside the repertoire data. Typing coverage varied by locus: roughly 620-640 donors for A, B, C, DRB1 and DQB1; approximately 560 for DQA1; approximately 610 for DPA1; roughly 450 for DPB1. In the later analysis, no new phenotypic data were used to find candidate immune exposures; instead, reliance was placed on TCR beta sequences and their occurrence across donors. Across roughly 420 genotyped donors of the cohort, an average of roughly 200,000 unique TCR beta nucleotide sequences per donor were sequenced, and approximately 17% of those sequences were non-productive. All discovery cohort repertoires had been generated using a single sequencing platform. The study aimed to test whether cataloging public T cell receptors could reveal signatures of past pathogen exposure. A later genetic analysis took genome-wide SNP genotypes for about three fifths of the 666 donors and used that subset as a discovery cohort. The study combined high-throughput TCR immunosequencing, statistical association of individual TCRs with disease status, and machine learning to predict cytomegalovirus infection status. Using immunosequencing, the study profiled T cell repertoires from around 680 subjects and related those repertoires to cytomegalovirus serostatus. An early release that covered 640 HLA-typed donors contained approximately 300 gigabases of sequencing data and 80 million or so unique TCR sequences. Four to six DR-DQ haplotypes were handled as single units for association and clustering, since linkage in the cohort was strong.

The study at large found these results: In a later analysis, TCR association rates were found to vary across HLA loci, with the most associated TCRs seen for DRB1 alleles and the fewest for HLA-C alleles. The authors suggested that the approach could potentially be generalized to other disease states and immunological phenotypes. A further reported finding was that TCR beta sequences accurately predicted the HLA-A and HLA-B alleles for most subjects in the first cohort. When HLA alleles, especially DR and DQ, strongly co-occurred, TCR associations were difficult to assign to individual alleles. Cytomegalovirus status was reported to be diagnosed by the classifier with high specificity and sensitivity in both the original and validation cohorts. In a later genetic analysis, fewer N-insertions in productive TCRs were reported among donors in an Asian-associated ancestry cluster than the roughly 700-donor mean. A later genetic analysis associated a missense DCLRE1C variant with V-gene and J-gene trimming of TCR beta chains, and an independent cohort replicated the association. An earlier analysis of approximately 570 of the donors showed that most TCR beta V segments appeared in productive rearrangements either about 87% or about 30% of the time, which broadly matched IMGT annotations. At a false discovery rate of 0.05, a later analysis linked 16,951 TCR beta sequences to specific HLA alleles. CMV serostatus was the only immune exposure information available for the cohort. HLA typing was unavailable for some donors at each locus, so association tests used only the typed subset. Most TCR sequences were observed very rarely across donors, whereas some public TCRs were present in many individuals. The earlier analysis of some 560 of the donors excluded fewer than 20 rarely observed V segments, including chromosome 9 orphons, because counts were too low. This cohort had only TCR beta chains sequenced, and the lack of alpha or paired-chain data limited which features could be detected. A later analysis reported that several top co-occurrence clusters appeared linked to parvovirus B19, influenza, CMV and Epstein-Barr virus. Linkage disequilibrium might explain the correlated functional status among segregating V segments, but an unknown experimental factor could not be ruled out. The 87-base-pair reads could not distinguish some IMGT-functional V segments, including TRBV6-2 and TRBV6-3, so those segments were excluded. According to a later analysis, most CMV-associated TCR beta chains appeared to be HLA-restricted, and the HLA associations seemed to be driven largely by CMV exposure. In vitro tests confirmed that a few of the cytomegalovirus-associated TCR beta chains recognize cytomegalovirus antigens. In a later analysis, HLA-associated TCR beta chains were found to be more clonally expanded and to have lower generation probabilities than equally common non-associated chains. The study gave a list of 150 to 200 TCR beta chains associated with cytomegalovirus. Presence/absence analyses assumed roughly uniform sequencing depth across donors, an assumption that may not hold. A group of highly shared sequence variants was considered likely to be a technical artifact of the sequencing pipeline.

The cohort consisted of approximately 670 healthy bone marrow donors. Cohort members were all nominally healthy when sampled, although unrecorded immune exposures were likely present. The donor tested CMV seronegative and was one of the 352 seronegative cohort members. A peripheral blood sample was collected from each donor, and TCR beta sequencing was performed on peripheral blood mononuclear cells. Genomic DNA extraction from the blood cell samples was performed with the Qiagen DNeasy Blood Extraction Kit. The receptor's source is a man between 25 and 39 years old in good health and CMV-seronegative. Sequenced input: PBMCs. The chain joins TRBV28 to TRBJ2-3, and 13 junction bases match TRBD2. CDR3 region: CASSPRTSGRARTQYF. The nucleotide sequence reads as follows: TGTGCCAGCAGCCCCCGCACTAGCGGGAGGGCTCGTACGCAGTATTTT.